Each of the 4 T cell receptor beta chains below was sequenced from the same sample in a study of yellow fever vaccine responses in identical twins. A single record per CDR3 protein comes from TCRdb applying MiXCR to the RT-PCR reads. The sample lists roughly 2,000 distinct CDR3 sequences, over 60% occurring once. Sequenced here: T cells from blood (PBMCs), unsorted or a sorted subset (not recorded which), sampled before or after yellow fever vaccination (not recorded which). The receptors derive from a young woman who received the yellow fever vaccine.

The V gene is TRBV7-6, the J gene TRBJ2-7; a weak D match, TRBD1 (5 bases). The ends were cut back, 3 bases at V and 3 bases at J, with 9 bases in the middle. The germline V gene has CDR1 SGHVS and CDR2 FNYEAQ. The CDR3 contains 13 residues. CDR3 protein: CASSLYDSYEQYF. CDR3 nucleotide sequence: TGTGCCAGCAGCTTGTACGACAGCTACGAGCAGTACTTC.

CDR3 loop: CASSLNFDTGELFF. The CDR3 DNA reads TGTGCCAGCAGCTTAAATTTCGACACCGGGGAGCTGTTTTTT. This sequence joins TRBV11-1 and TRBJ2-2; unclear D gene. V lost 2 bases and J lost 3, with 7 bases in between. Germline assignment: CDR1 SGHAT and CDR2 FQDESV (reference sequence). This CDR3 region has 14 residues. The full variable domain, in which reference TRBV11-1 and TRBJ2-2 provide the parts outside the CDR3, is EAEVAQSPRYKITEKSQAVAFWCDPISGHATLYWYRQILGQGPELLVQFQDESVVDDSQLPKDRFSAERLKGVDSTLKIQPAELGDSAMYLCASSLNFDTGELFFGEGSRLTVL.

This chain joins TRBV11-1 and TRBJ2-1; 10 bases line up with TRBD2. The CDR3 contains 15 residues. The junction had 4 bases not matched to a gene; V was cut back by 2 bases and J by 6 bases. Germline assignment: CDR1 SGHAT and CDR2 FQDESV (reference sequence). The CDR3 DNA reads as TGTGCCAGCAGCTTACGGGCTAGCGGGAGCAATGAGCAGTTCTTC. Its protein product is CASSLRASGSNEQFF.

The J gene is TRBJ2-3, the V gene TRBV11-3, with 10 positions matching TRBD2. Germline V CDR1 and CDR2: SGHNT, YENEEA. Trimming removed 5 bases from V and 5 bases from J; junction bases left unmatched: 7. The CDR3 length is 15 residues. The DNA of the CDR3 is TGTGCCAGCAGCCCCACTAGCGGGGTGAGAGATACGCAGTATTTT. Translation: CASSPTSGVRDTQYF.